The 10 T cell receptor beta chains below were found in one sample sequenced in a study of blood T cell repertoires in COVID-19. Sequenced by immunoSEQ multiplex PCR; TCRdb stores in-frame clones only, minus some. The sample shows about 380,000 clones, roughly 91% of them seen only once. The sample consisted of PBMCs or T cells enriched from blood (not recorded which). The receptors stem from a woman between 18 and 29 years old who had recovered from COVID-19.

The genes are TRBV6-1 and TRBJ1-1, with TRBD1 as a possible D gene (6 bases). The CDR3 totals 15 residues. Germline V lookup: CDR1 MNHNS, CDR2 SASEGT. Trimming removed 2 bases from V and 6 bases from J, with 16 bases in between. The CDR3 nucleotides read TGTGCCAGCAGTGAACTCCCGGGACACTACTCTGAAGCTTTCTTT. Translation: CASSELPGHYSEAFF.

This sequence joins TRBV5-8 and TRBJ2-1; TRBD2 is a possible D gene (6 bases). V dropped 4 bases and J dropped 3 bases, with 8 bases sitting between them. This CDR3 comprises 13 residues. Germline assignment: CDR1 SGHTS and CDR2 YDEGEE. The CDR3: CASSTDYYNEQFF. CDR3 in DNA: TGTGCCAGCAGCACGGACTACTACAATGAGCAGTTCTTC. Combining the CDR3 with reference TRBV5-8 and TRBJ2-1 gives the whole variable domain EAGVTQSPTHLIKTRGQQATLRCSPISGHTSVYWYQQALGLGLQFLLWYDEGEERNRGNFPPRFSGRQFPNYSSELNVNALELEDSALYLCASSTDYYNEQFFGPGTRLTVL.

The chain is built from TRBV20-1 and TRBJ2-5; D gene ambiguous. The CDR3 is 11 amino acids. Germline CDR1 and CDR2: DFQATT and SNEGSKA (reference sequence). V was trimmed by 7 bases and J by 3 bases, leaving 9 bases between them. In nucleotides, the CDR3 is TGCAGTGGTTATCGGGAAGAGACCCAGTACTTC. It translates to CSGYREETQYF.

The chain is built from TRBV30 and TRBJ1-5, with 7 bases lining up with TRBD1. The CDR3 is 13 amino acids. Germline-derived CDR1 and CDR2 are GTSNPN and SVGIG (reference sequence). Trimming took 4 bases from V and 4 from J; bases not matched to a gene: 4. CDR3 protein: CAWTDRANQPQHF. For the CDR3, the DNA is TGTGCCTGGACCGACAGGGCGAATCAGCCCCAGCATTTT.

This chain connects TRBV19 to TRBJ2-7; 9 positions agree with TRBD1. Germline V gives CDR1 LNHDA, CDR2 SQIVND (reference sequence). V shed 4 bases, J shed 3 bases, and the junction held 1 base outside the gene matches. The CDR3 extends over 13 amino acids. CDR3 protein: CASSKGQGYEQYF. DNA for the CDR3: TGTGCCAGTAGTAAGGGACAGGGCTACGAGCAGTACTTC.

The chain combines TRBV4-2 with TRBJ2-5, with a weak D call TRBD2 (5 bases). Trimming took off 0 bases at V and 5 bases at J, with 10 bases between the two ends. This CDR3 is built from 14 residues. The germline V gene encodes CDR1 LGHNA and CDR2 YNFKEQ. The CDR3 reads CASSQDGSEETQYF. The CDR3 DNA follows: TGTGCCAGCAGCCAAGACGGTAGCGAGGAGACCCAGTACTTC.

The J gene is TRBJ1-5, the V gene TRBV6-5, with unresolved D. CDR1 is MNHEY and CDR2 is SVGAGI in the germline V gene. The CDR3 extends over 13 amino acids. The germline V and J ends were trimmed by 2 bases and 7 bases, with 9 bases remaining between them. CDR3: CASSYGGRQPQHF. DNA for the CDR3: TGTGCCAGCAGTTACGGAGGCAGACAGCCCCAGCATTTT.

This chain connects TRBV10-1 to TRBJ1-1, with TRBD1 matching 8 bases. This CDR3 contains 16 residues. Germline CDR1 WNHNN, CDR2 SYGVQD (reference sequence). V was pared by 3 bases and J by 3 bases, with 9 bases of the junction left unmatched. CDR3 DNA: TGCGCCAGCAGTGACCACCGGGACAGGCGGGACACTGAAGCTTTCTTT. Translated, it gives CASSDHRDRRDTEAFF.

The chain is built from TRBV7-9 and TRBJ2-5; 9 positions match TRBD2. CDR3 length equals 16 residues. Germline loops: CDR1 SEHNR, CDR2 FQNEAQ (reference sequence). V shed 3 bases, J shed 1 base, and the junction held 6 bases outside the gene matches. CDR3: CASSFFAGGRQETQYF. CDR3 DNA: TGTGCCAGCAGCTTTTTTGCGGGGGGGCGCCAAGAGACCCAGTACTTC.

This clone came up many times. The V gene is TRBV6-5, the J gene TRBJ2-5, with 7 nucleotides matching TRBD1. The trim removed 6 bases at V and 5 bases at J, leaving 12 bases unmatched. The germline gives CDR1 MNHEY, CDR2 SVGAGI. The CDR3 consists of 15 residues. CDR3 nucleotides: TGTGCCAGCAGCCAAAGTGAACAGGGGTCTGAGACCCAGTACTTC. This encodes CASSQSEQGSETQYF.